This T cell receptor (beta chain) was observed in a study of T-cell reconstitution after alpha-beta-depleted transplantation in children. V lost 0 bases, J lost 7 bases, and 11 bases lay in between. The CDR3 totals 14 residues. The germline V gene encodes CDR1 SGHRS and CDR2 YFSETQ. This clonotype has a handful of counts. Its matching antigen is unknown. The TCRbeta library incorporated unique molecular identifiers. One entry per CDR3 protein results from TCRdb running MiXCR on the PCR reads. The sample carries approximately 210,000 distinct CDR3 sequences, around a sixth recorded once. Overall study results and limits: After transplant, at about two months, alpha-beta T cells were reportedly derived from several hundred expanded graft clones. It was newly produced T cells that mostly accounted for T-cell counts and diversity one year after transplant.

The TCR comes from a male patient between 2 and 10 years old who had a stem cell transplant for acute lymphoblastic leukemia, so the T cells may come from the graft donor. The material was PBMCs, mostly from graft donor cells, obtained 360 days after TCRalphabeta/CD19-depleted stem cell transplant. This chain uses TRBV5-1 with TRBJ2-1; weak D call: TRBD1 (7 bases). CDR3 sequence reads: CASSLGSGGNEQFF. The CDR3 DNA sequence: TGCGCCAGCAGCTTGGGTTCAGGGGGGAATGAGCAGTTCTTC.